These 15 T cell receptor beta chains were sequenced from one sample in a study of OX40 agonist ivuxolimab in advanced cancers. Clones were sequenced by immunoSEQ multiplex PCR, and TCRdb holds only the in-frame ones, with some missing. The table includes 98,000 or so clones, 75% to 90% detected once. The source material was CD4+ or CD8+ T cells sorted from blood, sampled in a trial of the OX40 agonist ivuxolimab. The receptors come from an adult with an advanced solid tumor such as melanoma, head and neck, liver or kidney cancer.

V is TRBV5-1 and J is TRBJ1-1; D is ambiguous. In germline, CDR1 is SGHRS, CDR2 YFSETQ. The ends were cut back, 2 bases at V and 5 bases at J, with 13 bases in the middle. The CDR3 is 14 amino acids. The CDR3 sequence: CASSLGPQETEAFF. CDR3 nucleotides: TGCGCCAGCAGCTTAGGACCCCAGGAGACTGAAGCTTTCTTT.

The chain carries TRBV4-3 and TRBJ2-6; D not certain. Germline CDR1 and CDR2: LGHNA and YSLEER. V lost 0 bases and J lost 0, with 12 bases in between. This CDR3 spans 18 amino acids. The CDR3 spells CASSQEHPAVSGANVLTF. In DNA form, the CDR3 reads TGCGCCAGCAGCCAAGAACATCCCGCTGTCTCTGGGGCCAACGTCCTGACTTTC.

This chain joins TRBV28 and TRBJ1-2; 7 bases line up with TRBD1. Germline V gives CDR1 MDHEN, CDR2 SYDVKM. With V trimmed by 10 bases and J by 2 bases, 7 bases remained unmatched. The CDR3 spans 13 residues. The CDR3 DNA follows: TGTGCCATCGGCAAGACAGGGAACTATGGCTACACCTTC. Translation gives CAIGKTGNYGYTF.

This sequence joins TRBV5-4 and TRBJ1-1, with 8 positions matching TRBD1. V shed 3 bases and J 5 bases; nucleotides not matched to a gene: 3. CDR1 is SGHNT, CDR2 YYREEE, per germline (reference sequence). The CDR3 spans 13 residues. In nucleotides, the CDR3 is TGTGCCAGCAGCTCAACAGGGGGGACTGAAGCTTTCTTT. Encoded protein: CASSSTGGTEAFF. Variable domain in full (rest from reference TRBV5-4 and TRBJ1-1): ETGVTQSPTHLIKTRGQQVTLRCSSQSGHNTVSWYQQALGQGPQFIFQYYREEENGRGNFPPRFSGLQFPNYSSELNVNALELDDSALYLCASSSTGGTEAFFGQGTRLTVV.

The chain employs TRBV2 and TRBJ2-1, with 7 bases matching TRBD2. This CDR3 contains 12 residues. CDR1 is SNHLY and CDR2 is FYNNEI in the germline V gene. V trimming: 10 bases; J trimming: 9 bases; junction bases outside the gene matches: 9. The CDR3 DNA follows: TGTGCCACTTCGGGACTATTCGGTGAGCAGTTCTTC. Its translation: CATSGLFGEQFF.

The chain uses TRBV5-1 and TRBJ1-3; no clear D gene. Trimming shortened V by 0 bases and J by 0 bases, and 7 bases separated the two germline ends. The CDR3 runs 15 residues. The germline gives CDR1 SGHRS, CDR2 YFSETQ. This chain's CDR3 is CASSLDIFSGNTIYF. CDR3 bases: TGCGCCAGCAGCTTGGACATCTTCTCTGGAAACACCATATATTTT.

This clone was observed once. V usage is TRBV7-2 and J usage is TRBJ2-3; 8 bases map to TRBD2. The V segment lost 0 bases and the J segment 0 bases; nucleotides outside the gene matches: 5. From germline, CDR1 is SGHTA and CDR2 FQGNSA. The CDR3 runs to 17 residues. The CDR3 sequence: CASSLAAGGASTDTQYF. The DNA for the CDR3 is TGTGCCAGCAGCTTAGCGGCCGGGGGGGCTAGCACAGATACGCAGTATTTT.

The chain uses TRBV7-9 and TRBJ1-2; no firm D call. Between the trimmed V and J ends, which lost 0 bases and 4 bases, there was a span of 9 bases. The CDR3 has 14 amino acids. Germline lookup yields CDR1 SEHNR and CDR2 FQNEAQ (reference sequence). The CDR3 DNA follows: TGTGCCAGCAGCTTAGCGAGAACAGTCTATGGCTACACCTTC. As protein: CASSLARTVYGYTF.

As to this clone: The same CDR3 can be traced to other DNA sequences in this sample. This rearrangement joins TRBV27 to TRBJ1-1; D ambiguous. The CDR3 sequence is 13 residues long. The germline V gene encodes CDR1 MNHEY and CDR2 SMNVEV (reference sequence). Trimming took 2 bases from V and 1 from J, leaving 5 bases between them. This chain's CDR3 is CASSLKGNTEAFF. CDR3 sequence (DNA): TGTGCCAGCAGTTTAAAAGGGAACACTGAAGCTTTCTTT.

The chain is built from TRBV6-5 and TRBJ2-7, with 11 nucleotides matching TRBD2. The V gene's germline CDR1 is MNHEY and CDR2 SVGAGI. V shed 2 bases and J 3 bases; nucleotides not matched to a gene: 3. The CDR3 length is 15 residues. The CDR3 nucleotides read TGTGCCAGCAGTTACGGGGGACTAGCGGTCTACGAGCAGTACTTC. Translation gives CASSYGGLAVYEQYF.

The genes are TRBV11-2 and TRBJ1-4; D remains ambiguous. The V gene's germline CDR1 is SGHAT and CDR2 FQNNGV. The CDR3 covers 14 residues. Trimming removed 5 bases from V and 7 bases from J, with 14 bases in between. The CDR3 loop reads CASSPGRWGEKLFF. The CDR3 bases are TGTGCCAGCAGCCCGGGAAGGTGGGGTGAAAAACTGTTTTTT.

The CDR3 DNA reads as TGTGCCAGCTCCCCCCTCGGACTAGCGGGAACTAGAGAGACCCAGTACTTC. Its protein is CASSPLGLAGTRETQYF. J is TRBJ2-5 and V is TRBV18; TRBD2 agrees at 12 bases. The CDR3 sequence is 17 residues long. V lost 6 bases and J lost 4; bases outside the gene matches: 12. The V gene's germline CDR1 is KGHSH and CDR2 LQKENI.

The J gene is TRBJ1-1, the V gene TRBV28; D unresolved. V dropped 11 bases and J dropped 1 base, with 14 bases sitting between them. This CDR3 spans 13 amino acids. Germline loops: CDR1 MDHEN, CDR2 SYDVKM. The CDR3 spells CAGGGFGNTEAFF. CDR3 DNA sequence: TGTGCCGGAGGAGGGTTTGGGAACACTGAAGCTTTCTTT.

The rearrangement joins TRBV2 to TRBJ2-7; TRBD2 matches at 9 bases. The V and J ends lost 1 base and 2 bases, in that order; junction bases with no gene match: 3. The CDR3 covers 15 residues. CDR1 and CDR2 (germline): SNHLY, FYNNEI. The CDR3: CASSEGLAGTYEQYF. The DNA of the CDR3 is TGTGCCAGCAGTGAAGGCCTAGCGGGGACCTACGAGCAGTACTTC.

The chain employs TRBV10-2 and TRBJ1-3; D uncertain. The CDR3 has 14 amino acids. The germline V and J ends were trimmed by 0 bases and 8 bases, with 11 bases remaining between them. The V gene's germline CDR1 is WSHSY and CDR2 SAAADI. CDR3 sequence reads: CASSESGQRDTIYF. CDR3 in DNA: TGCGCCAGCAGTGAGTCAGGTCAACGAGACACCATATATTTT.